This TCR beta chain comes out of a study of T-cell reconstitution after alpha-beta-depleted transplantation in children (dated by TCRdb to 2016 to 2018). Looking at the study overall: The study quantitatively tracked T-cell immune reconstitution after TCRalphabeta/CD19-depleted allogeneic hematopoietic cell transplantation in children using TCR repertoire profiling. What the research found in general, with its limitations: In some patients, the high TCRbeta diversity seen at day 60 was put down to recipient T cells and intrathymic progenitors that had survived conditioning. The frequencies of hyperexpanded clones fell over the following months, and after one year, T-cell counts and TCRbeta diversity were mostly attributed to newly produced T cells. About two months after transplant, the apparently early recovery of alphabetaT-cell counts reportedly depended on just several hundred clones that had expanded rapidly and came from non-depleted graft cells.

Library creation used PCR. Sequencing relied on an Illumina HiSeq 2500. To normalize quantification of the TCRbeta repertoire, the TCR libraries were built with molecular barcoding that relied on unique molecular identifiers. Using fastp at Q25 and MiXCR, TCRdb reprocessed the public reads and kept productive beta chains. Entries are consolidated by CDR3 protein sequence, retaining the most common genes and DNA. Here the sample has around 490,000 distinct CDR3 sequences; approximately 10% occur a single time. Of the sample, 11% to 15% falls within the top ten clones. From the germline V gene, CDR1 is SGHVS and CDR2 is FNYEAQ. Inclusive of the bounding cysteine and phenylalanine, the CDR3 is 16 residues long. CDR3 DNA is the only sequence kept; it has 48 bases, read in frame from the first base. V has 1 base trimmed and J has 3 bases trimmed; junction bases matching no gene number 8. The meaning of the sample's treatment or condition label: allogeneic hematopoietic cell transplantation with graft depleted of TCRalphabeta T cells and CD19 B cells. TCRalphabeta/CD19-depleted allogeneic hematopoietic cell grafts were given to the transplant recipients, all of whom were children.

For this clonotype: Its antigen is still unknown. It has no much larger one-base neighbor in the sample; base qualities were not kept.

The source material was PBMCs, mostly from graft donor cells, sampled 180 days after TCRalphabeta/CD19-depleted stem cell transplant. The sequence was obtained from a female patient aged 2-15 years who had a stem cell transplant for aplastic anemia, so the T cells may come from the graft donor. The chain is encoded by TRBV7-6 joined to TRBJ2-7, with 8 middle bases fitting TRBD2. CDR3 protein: CASSLGSGSTFYEQYF. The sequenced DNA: TGTGCCAGCAGCTTAGGAAGCGGGAGTACGTTCTACGAGCAGTACTTC.